A selection of T cell receptor beta chains follows, all from one sample in a study of T cell responses to AZD1222 COVID-19 vaccine. Produced via immunoSEQ multiplex PCR; TCRdb's table is partial and in-frame only. Of 50,000 to 85,000 clones in the sample, less than 85% were seen once. Sample: peripheral blood, taken on day 0 of MenACWY control vaccination. These receptors came from an adult in good health. Both conserved end residues are part of each CDR3. A D gene is named only where the DNA matches it firmly. Clone size is stated in some rows and not others, as once, few, many or a class when expanded.

15	TRBV6-2/TRBV6-3	NA	NA	TRBJ2-1	CASSHYGQPGNEQFF	TGTGCCAGCAGCCATTACGGGCAGCCGGGGAATGAGCAGTTCTTC
13	TRBV10-3	NA	few	TRBJ2-7	CAIRGSDSYEQYF	TGTGCCATCCGGGGCTCTGATTCCTACGAGCAGTACTTC
13	TRBV10-3	NA	NA	TRBJ2-1	CATTDSPYNEQFF	TGTGCCACTACGGACAGCCCATACAATGAGCAGTTCTTC
15	TRBV11-2	TRBD1	NA	TRBJ1-2	CASSSATGGGSGYTF	TGTGCCAGCAGCTCCGCCACAGGGGGAGGGAGTGGCTACACCTTC
14	TRBV19	NA	once	TRBJ1-5	CASSPGGRNQPQHF	TGTGCCAGTAGTCCCGGGGGGAGGAATCAGCCCCAGCATTTT
14	TRBV30	TRBD1	NA	TRBJ1-1	CAWSVGTANTEAFF	TGTGCCTGGAGTGTTGGGACAGCGAACACTGAAGCTTTCTTT
15	TRBV2	TRBD1	NA	TRBJ1-5	CASIGDRAGNQPQHF	TGTGCCAGCATCGGGGACAGGGCAGGCAATCAGCCCCAGCATTTT
16	TRBV4-2	NA	NA	TRBJ1-1	CASSQDWSLTNTEAFF	TGTGCCAGCAGCCAAGATTGGTCCCTTACGAACACTGAAGCTTTCTTT
16	TRBV5-1	NA	once	TRBJ2-6	CASSLSSRAGANVLTF	TGCGCCAGCAGCTTGTCCAGCAGGGCTGGGGCCAACGTCCTGACTTTC
15	TRBV6-5	NA	NA	TRBJ2-1	CASTQRGQAYNEQFF	TGTGCCAGCACGCAGCGGGGACAGGCGTACAATGAGCAGTTCTTC
13	TRBV2	NA	NA	TRBJ1-1	CASGKRMDTEAFF	TGTGCCAGCGGTAAGAGAATGGACACTGAAGCTTTCTTT
12	TRBV21-1	NA	NA	TRBJ1-6	CASSPDNSPLHF	TGTGCCAGCAGTCCGGATAATTCACCCCTCCACTTT
12	TRBV6-6	NA	NA	TRBJ2-5	CASSYGQETQYF	TGTGCCAGCAGTTACGGTCAGGAGACCCAGTACTTC
13	TRBV28	NA	NA	TRBJ2-7	CASSFGSGDEQYF	TGTGCCAGCAGTTTCGGATCGGGCGACGAGCAGTACTTC
14	TRBV7-6	NA	NA	TRBJ2-5	CASSLRFREETQYF	TGTGCCAGCAGCTTAAGGTTTAGGGAAGAGACCCAGTACTTC
13	TRBV4-1	NA	NA	TRBJ1-3	CASSQDVGNTIYF	TGCGCCAGCAGCCAAGACGTTGGAAACACCATATATTTT
16	TRBV7-2	NA	NA	TRBJ2-1	CASSSLGGSAYNEQFF	TGTGCCAGCAGCTCCCTCGGGGGTAGCGCCTACAATGAGCAGTTCTTC
13	TRBV11-2	NA	NA	TRBJ1-5	CASSLDRALPQHF	TGTGCCAGCAGCTTAGACCGAGCCTTGCCCCAGCATTTT
13	TRBV19	NA	NA	TRBJ2-6	CASRSPGANVLTF	TGTGCCAGTAGAAGCCCTGGGGCCAACGTCCTGACTTTC
16	TRBV19	TRBD2	NA	TRBJ2-5	CASSMPSTSGQETQYF	TGTGCCAGTAGCATGCCCTCTACTAGCGGCCAAGAGACCCAGTACTTC
15	TRBV5-4	TRBD1	NA	TRBJ2-2	CASSEDGTGVRELFF	TGTGCCAGCAGCGAAGACGGGACAGGGGTCAGGGAGCTGTTTTTT
14	TRBV3-1/TRBV3-2	NA	NA	TRBJ2-7	CASSQTRQTYEQYF	TGTGCCAGCAGTCAAACGCGGCAAACCTACGAGCAGTACTTC
12	TRBV30	TRBD1	NA	TRBJ1-1	CAWRKGAGEAFF	TGTGCCTGGAGGAAGGGGGCTGGTGAAGCTTTCTTT
14	TRBV11-2	NA	NA	TRBJ2-1	CASSLDRRGNEQFF	TGTGCCAGCAGCTTAGATCGACGGGGCAATGAGCAGTTCTTC
16	TRBV27	NA	few	TRBJ2-1	CASSSSRGLSYNEQFF	TGTGCCAGCAGTTCATCCAGGGGTTTATCCTACAATGAGCAGTTCTTC
15	TRBV11-2	NA	NA	TRBJ1-4	CASSPRPGENEKLFF	TGTGCCAGCAGCCCCAGGCCGGGGGAGAATGAAAAACTGTTTTTT
11	TRBV29-1	NA	NA	TRBJ1-2	CSVDAAYGYTF	TGCAGCGTTGACGCAGCTTATGGCTACACCTTC
14	TRBV28	TRBD1	NA	TRBJ1-5	CASSIRQGGQPQHF	TGTGCCAGCAGTATTAGACAGGGTGGTCAGCCCCAGCATTTT
13	TRBV7-3	NA	NA	TRBJ2-5	CASSTTREETQYF	TGTGCCAGCAGCACAACCAGGGAAGAGACCCAGTACTTC
14	TRBV5-1	NA	NA	TRBJ2-3	CASSLKETPDTQYF	TGCGCCAGCAGCTTGAAGGAGACACCAGATACGCAGTATTTT
13	TRBV28	NA	NA	TRBJ1-1	CAAAGPMNTEAFF	TGTGCCGCCGCGGGACCGATGAACACTGAAGCTTTCTTT
12	TRBV29-1	TRBD1	NA	TRBJ2-1	CSTALGTGEQFF	TGCAGCACCGCCCTTGGGACAGGAGAGCAGTTCTTC
13	TRBV7-8	NA	NA	TRBJ2-7	CASSLYRTYEQYF	TGTGCCAGCAGCTTATACAGAACCTACGAGCAGTACTTC
14	TRBV5-4	NA	NA	TRBJ2-2	CASTKWGNTGELFF	TGTGCCAGCACCAAATGGGGGAACACCGGGGAGCTGTTTTTT
17	TRBV2	NA	NA	TRBJ2-1	CASSPGRMRGERNEQFF	TGTGCCAGCAGTCCAGGACGGATGAGGGGAGAACGGAATGAGCAGTTCTTC
13	TRBV12-3/TRBV12-4	NA	NA	TRBJ1-2	CASSPGTPDAYTF	TGTGCCAGCAGTCCGGGGACTCCGGATGCCTACACCTTC
13	TRBV13	TRBD2	NA	TRBJ2-2	CASSARTSRELFF	TGTGCCAGCAGCGCTCGGACTAGCCGGGAGCTGTTTTTT
15	TRBV4-2	NA	NA	TRBJ1-1	CASSLLVGGDDEAFF	TGTGCCAGCAGCCTCTTAGTCGGGGGTGACGATGAAGCTTTCTTT
15	TRBV5-4	NA	NA	TRBJ2-7	CASSLLPFLSYEQYF	TGTGCCAGCAGCTTGCTCCCCTTCCTCTCCTACGAGCAGTACTTC
16	TRBV7-6	TRBD2	NA	TRBJ2-2	CASSPRGGTNTGELFF	TGTGCCAGCAGTCCCCGGGGAGGGACGAACACCGGGGAGCTGTTTTTT
13	TRBV30	NA	NA	TRBJ1-2	CAWSVGGRSGYTF	TGTGCCTGGAGTGTAGGGGGGCGAAGTGGCTACACCTTC
14	TRBV9	NA	few	TRBJ2-5	CASSVGLRGETQYF	TGTGCCAGCAGCGTAGGCCTACGGGGAGAGACCCAGTACTTC
14	TRBV4-1	NA	NA	TRBJ2-3	CASSQSLSTDTQYF	TGCGCCAGCAGCCAATCCCTCAGTACAGATACGCAGTATTTT
15	TRBV5-5	NA	few	TRBJ1-2	CASSLDMTGLYGYTF	TGTGCCAGCAGCTTGGATATGACAGGTCTCTATGGCTACACCTTC
16	TRBV15	TRBD2	NA	TRBJ2-5	CATSRGPSGNTETQYF	TGTGCCACCAGCAGAGGTCCTAGCGGGAATACGGAGACCCAGTACTTC
13	TRBV9	NA	NA	TRBJ2-5	CASSVANQETQYF	TGTGCCAGCAGCGTAGCCAACCAAGAGACCCAGTACTTC
17	TRBV11-2	NA	NA	TRBJ2-7	CASSGGRGRDPSGEQYF	TGTGCCAGCAGTGGGGGCCGCGGCCGGGATCCCTCGGGGGAGCAGTACTTC
13	TRBV6-6	NA	few	TRBJ2-2	CASSLAQTGELFF	TGTGCCAGCAGTTTAGCGCAGACCGGGGAGCTGTTTTTT
15	TRBV19	NA	NA	TRBJ2-2	CASSIQKGNTGELFF	TGTGCCAGTAGTATACAAAAAGGGAACACCGGGGAGCTGTTTTTT
16	TRBV5-6	NA	NA	TRBJ1-2	CASRRIWDSFNYGYTF	TGTGCCAGCAGACGAATCTGGGACTCCTTTAACTATGGCTACACCTTC
14	TRBV27	NA	once	TRBJ2-5	CASSQRHDQETQYF	TGTGCCAGCAGCCAACGACACGACCAAGAGACCCAGTACTTC
14	TRBV19	NA	NA	TRBJ2-7	CASSSTGISYEQYF	TGTGCCAGTTCGAGTACCGGGATATCCTACGAGCAGTACTTC
13	TRBV3-1/TRBV3-2	NA	NA	TRBJ1-6	CASSQGRDSPLHF	TGTGCCAGCAGCCAAGGGAGGGACTCACCCCTCCACTTT
17	TRBV5-6	TRBD2	once	TRBJ2-7	CASSPYATGTSRYEQYF	TGTGCCAGCAGCCCCTACGCAACCGGGACTAGCAGATACGAGCAGTACTTC
12	TRBV24-1	NA	NA	TRBJ1-5	CATSDGVQPQHF	TGTGCCACCAGTGATGGGGTTCAGCCCCAGCATTTT
17	TRBV28	TRBD2	NA	TRBJ2-5	CASSPLGLAGDQETQYF	TGTGCCAGCAGTCCCCTGGGACTAGCGGGGGACCAAGAGACCCAGTACTTC
12	TRBV12-3/TRBV12-4	NA	NA	TRBJ1-2	CASSPGKAGYTF	TGTGCCAGCAGTCCGGGCAAGGCGGGCTACACCTTC
15	TRBV30	NA	NA	TRBJ1-4	CAWSLGRRSDEKLFF	TGTGCCTGGAGTTTAGGGCGCAGGTCGGATGAAAAACTGTTTTTT
15	TRBV4-2	NA	NA	TRBJ2-3	CASSLPGGAADTQYF	TGTGCCAGCAGCCTCCCCGGGGGAGCAGCAGATACGCAGTATTTT